Listed below are T cell receptor beta chains from one sample, sequenced in a study of OX40 agonist ivuxolimab in advanced cancers. TCRdb keeps only in-frame clones here, not all; method: immunoSEQ multiplex PCR. This table holds 100,000 or so clones, approximately 90% found once. The sample in question was CD4+ or CD8+ T cells sorted from blood, obtained in a trial of the OX40 agonist ivuxolimab. The receptors here all came from an adult with an advanced solid tumor such as melanoma, head and neck, liver or kidney cancer. Both conserved end residues are part of each CDR3. The D gene is left open where the match is weak. For some rows the clone size is stated as once, few or many, or as a class when expanded; others skip it.

v_gene: TRBV11-3
j_gene: TRBJ2-5
abundance: .
d_gene: .
CDR3nt: TGTGCCAGCAGCCCCAGTCGGTCCGGGGAGACCCAGTACTTC
CDR3aa: CASSPSRSGETQYF

v_gene: TRBV6-5
j_gene: TRBJ2-4
abundance: few
d_gene: .
CDR3nt: TGTGCCAGCAGTTACTTGAACATTCAGTACTTC
CDR3aa: CASSYLNIQYF

v_gene: TRBV5-5
j_gene: TRBJ1-4
abundance: .
d_gene: .
CDR3nt: TGTGCCAGCAGCTTCCTTAATGAAAAACTGTTTTTT
CDR3aa: CASSFLNEKLFF

v_gene: TRBV9
j_gene: TRBJ2-6
abundance: .
d_gene: .
CDR3nt: TGTGCCAGCAGCGTAGCTCAGTCAGGGGCCAACGTCCTGACTTTC
CDR3aa: CASSVAQSGANVLTF

v_gene: TRBV18
j_gene: TRBJ1-5
abundance: .
d_gene: .
CDR3nt: TGTGCCAGCTCACCTGGACTCAATAGCAATCAGCCCCAGCATTTT
CDR3aa: CASSPGLNSNQPQHF

v_gene: TRBV7-2
j_gene: TRBJ2-1
abundance: .
d_gene: TRBD2
CDR3nt: TGTGCCAGCAGCCCTAGCGGGCCTAATGTTATGGAGCAGTTCTTC
CDR3aa: CASSPSGPNVMEQFF

v_gene: TRBV7-6
j_gene: TRBJ1-5
abundance: .
d_gene: .
CDR3nt: TGTGCCAGCAGCTTAATTAGTGGGGGTAGCAATCAGCCCCAGCATTTT
CDR3aa: CASSLISGGSNQPQHF

v_gene: TRBV28
j_gene: TRBJ2-5
abundance: .
d_gene: TRBD1
CDR3nt: TGTGCCAGCGGACAGGGGATGGAGACCCAGTACTTC
CDR3aa: CASGQGMETQYF

v_gene: TRBV28
j_gene: TRBJ1-5
abundance: .
d_gene: TRBD1
CDR3nt: TGTGCCAGCAGTAACATCCCGGACAGGAGAGCCAATCAGCCCCAGCATTTT
CDR3aa: CASSNIPDRRANQPQHF

v_gene: TRBV18
j_gene: TRBJ2-2
abundance: once
d_gene: .
CDR3nt: TGTGCCAGCTCACGCGGGCCTGGCGCGGACACCGGGGAGCTGTTTTTT
CDR3aa: CASSRGPGADTGELFF

v_gene: TRBV6-1
j_gene: TRBJ2-3
abundance: .
d_gene: TRBD2
CDR3nt: TGTGCCAGCAGTGAAGCTGGGGGGGCAGATACGCAGTATTTT
CDR3aa: CASSEAGGADTQYF

v_gene: TRBV6-6
j_gene: TRBJ1-4
abundance: .
d_gene: .
CDR3nt: TGTGCCAGCACCGACCCCCGGGTTGGGGAAAAACTGTTTTTT
CDR3aa: CASTDPRVGEKLFF

v_gene: TRBV7-8
j_gene: TRBJ1-1
abundance: .
d_gene: .
CDR3nt: TGTGCCAGCAGCTTACGGCAGGGAGGGGCTGAAGCTTTCTTT
CDR3aa: CASSLRQGGAEAFF

v_gene: TRBV11-1
j_gene: TRBJ2-7
abundance: .
d_gene: .
CDR3nt: TGTGCCAGCAGCTTAACGGGGGCCTACGAGCAGTACTTC
CDR3aa: CASSLTGAYEQYF

v_gene: TRBV18
j_gene: TRBJ2-3
abundance: .
d_gene: TRBD1
CDR3nt: TGTGCCAGCTCCCAGGACAGGGTTAGCACAGATACGCAGTATTTT
CDR3aa: CASSQDRVSTDTQYF

v_gene: TRBV6-6
j_gene: TRBJ1-1
abundance: .
d_gene: TRBD1
CDR3nt: TGTGCCAGCAGGAATCCCGACAGGGTTCGGTTTCCCAAAGCTTTCTTT
CDR3aa: CASRNPDRVRFPKAFF

v_gene: TRBV28
j_gene: TRBJ2-7
abundance: .
d_gene: TRBD1
CDR3nt: TGTGCCAGCAGAAGGACAGGGGGGCCCTACGAGCAGTACTTC
CDR3aa: CASRRTGGPYEQYF

v_gene: TRBV7-8
j_gene: TRBJ2-3
abundance: once
d_gene: .
CDR3nt: TGTGCCAGCAGCCCCCTCGAAGGAACAGGGCGCACAGATACGCAGTATTTT
CDR3aa: CASSPLEGTGRTDTQYF

v_gene: TRBV19
j_gene: TRBJ2-3
abundance: .
d_gene: TRBD1
CDR3nt: TGTGCCACGGGGACAGGGGGCACAGATACGCAGTATTTT
CDR3aa: CATGTGGTDTQYF

v_gene: TRBV11-2
j_gene: TRBJ2-1
abundance: .
d_gene: .
CDR3nt: TGTGCCAGCAGCTTCGACAATGAGCAGTTCTTC
CDR3aa: CASSFDNEQFF

v_gene: TRBV4-3
j_gene: TRBJ2-7
abundance: .
d_gene: .
CDR3nt: TGCGCCAGCAGCCAAGATCGAAAAGGCTGGGTCTACGAGCAGTACTTC
CDR3aa: CASSQDRKGWVYEQYF

v_gene: TRBV7-2
j_gene: TRBJ1-2
abundance: .
d_gene: .
CDR3nt: TGTGCCAGCAGCTTAGCGGGCGGGGACTATGGCTACACCTTC
CDR3aa: CASSLAGGDYGYTF

v_gene: TRBV5-1
j_gene: TRBJ2-7
abundance: .
d_gene: .
CDR3nt: TGCGCCAGCAGCCCGGGGGGCGGCGCCCTTATACCTGACGAGCAGTACTTC
CDR3aa: CASSPGGGALIPDEQYF

v_gene: TRBV27
j_gene: TRBJ1-5
abundance: .
d_gene: .
CDR3nt: TGTGCCAGCAGCTCCGGGTCCCCCCGAGATCAGCCCCAGCATTTT
CDR3aa: CASSSGSPRDQPQHF

v_gene: TRBV11-2
j_gene: TRBJ1-2
abundance: once
d_gene: .
CDR3nt: TGTGCCAGCAGCTCCCAGCGGATTTCAGGGATGGATGGCTACACCTTC
CDR3aa: CASSSQRISGMDGYTF

v_gene: TRBV7-9
j_gene: TRBJ2-2
abundance: .
d_gene: TRBD2
CDR3nt: TGTGCCAGCAGCTCCATTAGCGGGAGGATCACCGGGGAGCTGTTTTTT
CDR3aa: CASSSISGRITGELFF

v_gene: TRBV6-5
j_gene: TRBJ2-6
abundance: .
d_gene: .
CDR3nt: TGTGCGTCTGGGGCCAACGTCCTGACTTTC
CDR3aa: CASGANVLTF

v_gene: TRBV6-5
j_gene: TRBJ2-2
abundance: .
d_gene: .
CDR3nt: TGTGCCAGCAGTAAATCCTCCACCGGGGAGCTGTTTTTT
CDR3aa: CASSKSSTGELFF

v_gene: TRBV2
j_gene: TRBJ1-2
abundance: few
d_gene: .
CDR3nt: TGTGCCAGCAGCCAAGCAGACTATGGCTACACCTTC
CDR3aa: CASSQADYGYTF

v_gene: TRBV6-1
j_gene: TRBJ2-1
abundance: .
d_gene: .
CDR3nt: TGTGCCAGCAGTGAATGGGCTAGCCCTGAGCAGTTCTTC
CDR3aa: CASSEWASPEQFF

v_gene: TRBV5-5
j_gene: TRBJ2-6
abundance: .
d_gene: .
CDR3nt: TGTGCCAGCAGCTTGGAAGTAGTTTCTGGGGCCAACGTCCTGACTTTC
CDR3aa: CASSLEVVSGANVLTF

v_gene: TRBV2
j_gene: TRBJ2-2
abundance: .
d_gene: .
CDR3nt: TGTGCCAGTCGTCGAGGCGGAGGCGGGGAGCTGTTTTTT
CDR3aa: CASRRGGGGELFF

v_gene: TRBV18
j_gene: TRBJ2-7
abundance: .
d_gene: TRBD2
CDR3nt: TGTGCCAGCTCATCCCTAGCGGGAGAACTGTACGAGCAGTACTTC
CDR3aa: CASSSLAGELYEQYF

v_gene: TRBV18
j_gene: TRBJ2-7
abundance: .
d_gene: TRBD1
CDR3nt: TGTGCCAGCTCACTAGGGACAGGGTGGTACGAGCAGTACTTC
CDR3aa: CASSLGTGWYEQYF

v_gene: TRBV7-9
j_gene: TRBJ2-7
abundance: .
d_gene: TRBD1
CDR3nt: TGTGCCAGCACTAAACGCCGGGACAGCGAGCAGTACTTC
CDR3aa: CASTKRRDSEQYF

v_gene: TRBV27
j_gene: TRBJ2-7
abundance: .
d_gene: .
CDR3nt: TGTGCCAGCAGTTTACGGTTTGAGGGAACCTACGAGCAGTACTTC
CDR3aa: CASSLRFEGTYEQYF

v_gene: TRBV14
j_gene: TRBJ2-2
abundance: .
d_gene: .
CDR3nt: TGTGCCAGCGGGCCGCGAGGGACCGGGGAGCTGTTTTTT
CDR3aa: CASGPRGTGELFF

v_gene: TRBV7-8
j_gene: TRBJ2-3
abundance: .
d_gene: TRBD2
CDR3nt: TGTGCCAGCAGCTTAACCCCCCTAGCGGGAGTGGGAGATACGCAGTATTTT
CDR3aa: CASSLTPLAGVGDTQYF

v_gene: TRBV18
j_gene: TRBJ2-5
abundance: .
d_gene: .
CDR3nt: TGTGCCAGCTCAACCGGGATTCCGACTGGGGAGACCCAGTACTTC
CDR3aa: CASSTGIPTGETQYF

v_gene: TRBV2
j_gene: TRBJ2-5
abundance: .
d_gene: TRBD2
CDR3nt: TGTGCCAGCAGTGAACTAGCGGAGTTAGGGACCCAGTACTTC
CDR3aa: CASSELAELGTQYF

v_gene: TRBV7-3
j_gene: TRBJ2-7
abundance: once
d_gene: .
CDR3nt: TGTGCCAGCAGCTTGGCGATTGTGGACGAGCAGTACTTC
CDR3aa: CASSLAIVDEQYF

v_gene: TRBV28
j_gene: TRBJ1-4
abundance: .
d_gene: .
CDR3nt: TGTGCCAGCACGGCGGCAACTAATGAAAAACTGTTTTTT
CDR3aa: CASTAATNEKLFF

v_gene: TRBV7-2
j_gene: TRBJ2-7
abundance: .
d_gene: TRBD1
CDR3nt: TGTGCCAGCAGCTTAGGGACAGGCTTCGGTTTC
CDR3aa: CASSLGTGFGF

v_gene: TRBV21-1
j_gene: TRBJ1-2
abundance: .
d_gene: .
CDR3nt: TGTGCCAGCAGCAATATCGGCCCACAGGGGAACTATGGCTACACCTTC
CDR3aa: CASSNIGPQGNYGYTF

v_gene: TRBV29-1
j_gene: TRBJ1-2
abundance: once
d_gene: .
CDR3nt: TGCAGCGTGGACGGACGGGGGGGGTATGGCTACACCTTC
CDR3aa: CSVDGRGGYGYTF

v_gene: TRBV19
j_gene: TRBJ2-7
abundance: .
d_gene: .
CDR3nt: TGTGCCAGTAGTATACCAGGAACCTACGAGCAGTACTTC
CDR3aa: CASSIPGTYEQYF

v_gene: TRBV10-2
j_gene: TRBJ2-7
abundance: .
d_gene: .
CDR3nt: TGCGCCAGCAGTCGGGGCTACGAGCAGTACTTC
CDR3aa: CASSRGYEQYF

v_gene: TRBV28
j_gene: TRBJ1-4
abundance: .
d_gene: .
CDR3nt: TGTGCCAGCAGTTTGAGAAAGCCGGGTGAAAAACTGTTTTTT
CDR3aa: CASSLRKPGEKLFF

v_gene: TRBV6-6
j_gene: TRBJ1-1
abundance: .
d_gene: .
CDR3nt: TGTGCCATCCTTGGGCGGTCGAACACTGAAGCTTTCTTT
CDR3aa: CAILGRSNTEAFF

v_gene: TRBV5-4
j_gene: TRBJ2-1
abundance: .
d_gene: .
CDR3nt: TGTGCCAGCAGCTTTGAGAAAGCCTACAATGAGCAGTTCTTC
CDR3aa: CASSFEKAYNEQFF

v_gene: TRBV7-2
j_gene: TRBJ2-1
abundance: .
d_gene: TRBD1
CDR3nt: TGTGCCAGCAGCTTAGCGACAGGGTATGAGCAGTTCTTC
CDR3aa: CASSLATGYEQFF

v_gene: TRBV5-4
j_gene: TRBJ2-1
abundance: .
d_gene: TRBD2
CDR3nt: TGTGCCAGCAGCTTGGGAGCGGGAGGGCCGGGGAATGAGCAGTTCTTC
CDR3aa: CASSLGAGGPGNEQFF

v_gene: TRBV18
j_gene: TRBJ1-1
abundance: once
d_gene: .
CDR3nt: TGTGCCAGCTCACCACAGGGGGTGGCGGCTGAAGCTTTCTTT
CDR3aa: CASSPQGVAAEAFF

v_gene: TRBV7-2
j_gene: TRBJ2-7
abundance: .
d_gene: .
CDR3nt: TGTGCCAGCAGCCAGGGGGCGGGAGGGGTTTACGAGCAGTACTTC
CDR3aa: CASSQGAGGVYEQYF

v_gene: TRBV18
j_gene: TRBJ1-1
abundance: .
d_gene: TRBD1
CDR3nt: TGTGCCAGCTCACCCGTAACGGGACAGGGGGCAGACTTT
CDR3aa: CASSPVTGQGADF

v_gene: TRBV5-4
j_gene: TRBJ2-3
abundance: .
d_gene: TRBD2
CDR3nt: TGTGCCAGCAGCCTGGGACTAGCGCGCACAGATACGCAGTATTTT
CDR3aa: CASSLGLARTDTQYF

v_gene: TRBV6-5
j_gene: TRBJ2-3
abundance: .
d_gene: .
CDR3nt: TGTGCCAGCCGCTTCGGAGGGCGCACAGATACGCAGTATTTT
CDR3aa: CASRFGGRTDTQYF

v_gene: TRBV9
j_gene: TRBJ2-5
abundance: .
d_gene: TRBD1
CDR3nt: TGTGCCAGCAGCCCTCAGGACAGGGTTTGGGAGACCCAGTACTTC
CDR3aa: CASSPQDRVWETQYF

v_gene: TRBV28
j_gene: TRBJ2-3
abundance: .
d_gene: TRBD1
CDR3nt: TGTGCCATCAGGGACAGAAGCACAGATACGCAGTATTTT
CDR3aa: CAIRDRSTDTQYF

v_gene: TRBV5-6
j_gene: TRBJ1-2
abundance: .
d_gene: .
CDR3nt: TGTGCCAGCAGCTTAGACACCAACTATGGCTACACCTTC
CDR3aa: CASSLDTNYGYTF